Each of the 16 T cell receptor beta chains below was sequenced from the same sample in a study of blood T cell repertoires in COVID-19. Only in-frame clones appear in the TCRdb table, and some are missing; sequencing was by immunoSEQ multiplex PCR. The data hold about 140,000 clones, with 88% observed a single time. Sequencing was carried out using peripheral blood. These receptors all stem from a man between 65 and 85 years old with acute or convalescent COVID-19.

The CDR3 region is CASSLEPYSGLRDEKLFF. The DNA of the CDR3 is TGTGCCAGCAGCTTGGAGCCCTACTCAGGTCTGAGGGATGAAAAACTGTTTTTT. The chain is built from TRBV5-5 and TRBJ1-4, with D uncertain. CDR3 length: 18 amino acids. Germline V gene sequence: CDR1 SGHKS, CDR2 YYEKEE (reference sequence). The V end was cut by 0 bases, the J end by 6 bases, with 21 bases between.

The chain recombines TRBV9 with TRBJ2-1, with 8 bases aligning to TRBD2. This CDR3 has 16 amino acids. Germline V gene sequence: CDR1 SGDLS, CDR2 YYNGEE. Germline trimming cut 0 bases from V and 4 bases from J; bases unmatched to any gene: 6. DNA for the CDR3: TGTGCCAGCAGCGTAGAACTGGCGGGGGGTTACAATGAGCAGTTCTTC. Protein product: CASSVELAGGYNEQFF.

This sequence joins TRBV7-9 and TRBJ1-6; possible D gene TRBD1, 6 bases. Looked up from germline, CDR1 is SEHNR and CDR2 is FQNEAQ (reference sequence). The CDR3 extends over 13 amino acids. V lost 5 bases and J lost 14, with 16 bases in between. The CDR3 loop reads CASSRGDMETLHF. The CDR3 nucleotides read TGTGCCAGCAGCCGGGGGGACATGGAAACCCTCCACTTT.

The chain combines TRBV2 with TRBJ1-5, with 10 positions matching TRBD1. J lost 3 bases, V lost 7 bases, and 6 bases had no gene match. CDR3 length equals 15 residues. Germline-derived CDR1 and CDR2 are SNHLY and FYNNEI. The CDR3 is CASKDRGFLNQPQHF. Here the CDR3 DNA reads TGTGCCAGCAAGGACAGGGGGTTTCTCAATCAGCCCCAGCATTTT.

The chain uses TRBV6-1 and TRBJ2-7, with 7 bases matching TRBD1. J lost 2 bases, V lost 0 bases, and 1 base had no gene match. The CDR3 spans 14 residues. Germline V CDR1 and CDR2: MNHNS, SASEGT. The CDR3 loop is CASSEAGTAYEQYF. The CDR3 DNA sequence: TGTGCCAGCAGTGAAGCCGGGACAGCCTACGAGCAGTACTTC.

The rearrangement uses TRBV5-5 and TRBJ1-5; no clear D gene. Trimming removed 0 bases at V and 5 bases at J, with 9 bases between. The CDR3 runs to 14 residues. Germline V gene lookup returns CDR1 SGHKS and CDR2 YYEKEE (reference sequence). This chain's CDR3 is CASSLEWQDQPQHF. The CDR3 region has the DNA TGTGCCAGCAGCTTGGAGTGGCAGGATCAGCCCCAGCATTTT.

This clone was picked up one time. The V and J genes are TRBV19 and TRBJ1-1, with 9 bases identical to TRBD1. This CDR3 comprises 14 residues. V shed 9 bases and J 3 bases; nucleotides not matched to a gene: 8. Germline V gene lookup returns CDR1 LNHDA and CDR2 SQIVND (reference sequence). This CDR3 is CASFTGGLYTEAFF. The CDR3 DNA is TGTGCCAGCTTCACAGGGGGCCTGTACACTGAAGCTTTCTTT.

The chain has TRBV5-1 and TRBJ2-1; D unresolved. The V end lost 5 bases, the J end lost 2 bases, and 8 bases lay between the germline ends. Germline CDR1 SGHRS, CDR2 YFSETQ. The CDR3 contains 13 residues. CDR3 loop: CASRPSTYNEQFF. In DNA, the CDR3 is TGCGCCAGCAGGCCTAGTACCTACAATGAGCAGTTCTTC.

V usage is TRBV6-6 and J usage is TRBJ1-5; 7 bases map to TRBD1. CDR1 and CDR2 from the germline V gene are MNHNY and SVGAGI (reference sequence). Unmatched junction bases numbered 4, after V lost 8 bases and J lost 0 bases. CDR3 length: 14 residues. The CDR3 here is CASQTGNSNQPQHF. The CDR3 coding sequence is TGTGCCAGCCAGACAGGGAATAGCAATCAGCCCCAGCATTTT.

The chain combines TRBV29-1 with TRBJ2-6; tentative D call: TRBD1 (6 bases). The CDR3 runs to 14 residues. Per germline, CDR1 SQVTM and CDR2 ANQGSEA. Trimming left V 6 bases short and J 4 bases short, with 13 bases between. Written as DNA, the CDR3 is TGCAGCGTCGTAACAGGGACCGGGGCCAACGTCCTGACTTTC. This gives the protein CSVVTGTGANVLTF.

The chain recombines TRBV19 with TRBJ2-7, with 13 bases lining up with TRBD2. V trimming: 5 bases; J trimming: 5 bases; junction bases outside the gene matches: 6. The CDR3 has 15 residues. Germline CDR1 LNHDA, CDR2 SQIVND (reference sequence). Here the CDR3 reads CASSARTSGSDEQYF. The CDR3 coding sequence is TGTGCCAGTAGTGCTCGGACTAGCGGGAGCGACGAGCAGTACTTC.

In this sample, this clone turned up once. This chain connects TRBV7-9 to TRBJ1-1; possible D gene TRBD1, 5 bases. This CDR3 is 13 amino acids long. The V gene's germline CDR1 is SEHNR and CDR2 FQNEAQ (reference sequence). Trimming removed 1 base at V and 10 bases at J, with 13 bases between. Here the CDR3 reads CASSLGVTGGAFF. The CDR3 DNA follows: TGTGCCAGCAGCTTAGGTGTGACGGGGGGAGCTTTCTTT.

The rearrangement joins TRBV5-1 to TRBJ2-3; 10 nucleotides match TRBD1. This CDR3 has 18 residues. CDR1 SGHRS and CDR2 YFSETQ come from the germline V gene. The junction had 12 bases not matched to a gene; V was cut back by 4 bases and J by 1 base. CDR3 amino acids: CASSRDRGALVGTDTQYF. The CDR3 DNA reads TGCGCCAGCAGCCGGGACAGGGGCGCTTTGGTAGGCACAGATACGCAGTATTTT.

The rearrangement joins TRBV28 to TRBJ2-3, with 11 bases matching TRBD2. Germline lookup yields CDR1 MDHEN and CDR2 SYDVKM. Losses at the gene ends were 4 bases for V and 4 bases for J; bases not matched to a gene: 10. This CDR3 is built from 17 residues. The CDR3 is CASSSRQLAGVPDTQYF. The CDR3, as DNA: TGTGCCAGCAGTTCCCGGCAACTAGCGGGAGTCCCAGATACGCAGTATTTT. Filled out from reference TRBV28 and TRBJ2-3, the complete variable domain reads DVKVTQSSRYLVKRTGEKVFLECVQDMDHENMFWYRQDPGLGLRLIYFSYDVKMKEKGDIPEGYSVSREKKERFSLILESASTNQTSMYLCASSSRQLAGVPDTQYFGPGTRLTVL.

The V gene is TRBV7-9, the J gene TRBJ1-6; D might be TRBD1 (5 bases). Germline CDR1 SEHNR, CDR2 FQNEAQ (reference sequence). CDR3 length: 14 amino acids. Trimming took off 3 bases at V and 4 bases at J, with 7 bases between the two ends. CDR3 bases: TGTGCCAGCAGCTTGGGGGGTTATAATTCACCCCTCCACTTT. Translation: CASSLGGYNSPLHF.

The genes are TRBV5-1 and TRBJ2-3; 10 nucleotides line up with TRBD2. Germline V gene sequence: CDR1 SGHRS, CDR2 YFSETQ. The CDR3 sequence is 17 residues long. V dropped 0 bases and J dropped 1; count of bases not matched to a gene: 5. CDR3: CASSLALAGAGTDTQYF. DNA of the CDR3: TGCGCCAGCAGCTTGGCCCTAGCGGGGGCCGGCACAGATACGCAGTATTTT.